Listed here is a single T cell receptor beta chain. Repertoires were generated with immunoSEQ multiplex PCR, while TCRdb's copy carries only in-frame clones and drops some. The repertoire holds approximately 48,000 clones, with roughly 87% as singletons. CDR3 length: 16 residues. V lost 2 bases and J lost 8; bases outside the gene matches: 10. CDR1 is LGHNA, CDR2 YNFKEQ, per germline. These data originate in a study of glioma-infiltrating T cells after dendritic cell vaccination. The sequenced sample was blood, obtained before dendritic cell vaccination. This receptor was taken from a human donor with glioblastoma. This rearrangement joins TRBV4-2 to TRBJ2-1; 9 bases are a match to TRBD2. The DNA for the CDR3 is TGTGCCAGCAGCCAATCGACTAGCGGACCTAGGGATGAGCAGTTCTTC. This encodes CASSQSTSGPRDEQFF.